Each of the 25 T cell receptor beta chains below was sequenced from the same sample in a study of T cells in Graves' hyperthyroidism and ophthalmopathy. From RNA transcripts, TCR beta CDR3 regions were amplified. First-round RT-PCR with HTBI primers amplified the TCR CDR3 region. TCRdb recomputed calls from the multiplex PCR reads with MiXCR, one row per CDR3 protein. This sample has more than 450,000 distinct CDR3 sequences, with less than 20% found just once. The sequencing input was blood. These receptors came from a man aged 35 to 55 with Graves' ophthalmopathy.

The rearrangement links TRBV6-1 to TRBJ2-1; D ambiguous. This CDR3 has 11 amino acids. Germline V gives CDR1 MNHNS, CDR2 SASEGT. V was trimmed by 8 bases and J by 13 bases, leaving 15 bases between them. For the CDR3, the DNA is TGTGCCAGCGGGCAGAGGATTGTACAGTTCTTC. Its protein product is CASGQRIVQFF.

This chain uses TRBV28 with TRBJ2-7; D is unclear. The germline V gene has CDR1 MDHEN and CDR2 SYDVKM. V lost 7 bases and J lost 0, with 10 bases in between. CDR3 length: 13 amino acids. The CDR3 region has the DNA TGTGCCAGCACAGGATCCTTCTCCTACGAGCAGTACTTC. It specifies CASTGSFSYEQYF.

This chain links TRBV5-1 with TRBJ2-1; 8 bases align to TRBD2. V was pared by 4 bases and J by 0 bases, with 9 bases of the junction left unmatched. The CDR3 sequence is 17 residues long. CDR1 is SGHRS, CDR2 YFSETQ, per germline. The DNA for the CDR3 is TGCGCCAGCAGCCAAGATCAGGCGGGAGGCTCCTACAATGAGCAGTTCTTC. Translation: CASSQDQAGGSYNEQFF.

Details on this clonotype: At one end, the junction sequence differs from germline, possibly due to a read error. Here the CDR3 DNA reads TGTGTCAGCAGCACCCGGACTGCGGGTCGCACCGGGGAGCTGTTTTTT. Translating it yields CVSSTRTAGRTGELFF. The chain couples TRBV7-3 to TRBJ2-2; weak D call: TRBD2 (5 bases). Germline loops: CDR1 SGHTA, CDR2 FQGTGA. There are 16 residues in the CDR3.

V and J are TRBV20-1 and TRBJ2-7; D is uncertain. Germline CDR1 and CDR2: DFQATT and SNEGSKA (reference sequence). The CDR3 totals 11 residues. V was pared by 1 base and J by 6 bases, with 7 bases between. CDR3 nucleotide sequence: TGCAGTGCTAGAGGCCCGGGCGAGCAGTACTTC. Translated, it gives CSARGPGEQYF.

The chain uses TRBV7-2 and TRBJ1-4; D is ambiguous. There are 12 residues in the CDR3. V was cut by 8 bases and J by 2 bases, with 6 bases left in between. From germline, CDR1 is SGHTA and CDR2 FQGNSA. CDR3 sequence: CASAATNEKLFF. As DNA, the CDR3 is TGTGCCAGCGCGGCGACTAATGAAAAACTGTTTTTT.

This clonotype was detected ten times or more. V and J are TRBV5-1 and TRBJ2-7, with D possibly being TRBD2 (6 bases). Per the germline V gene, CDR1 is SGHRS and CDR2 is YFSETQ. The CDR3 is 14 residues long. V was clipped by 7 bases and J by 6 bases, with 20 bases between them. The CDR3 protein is CASGSGTLLSEQYF. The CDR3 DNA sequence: TGCGCCAGCGGTTCCGGGACTTTACTTTCCGAGCAGTACTTC.

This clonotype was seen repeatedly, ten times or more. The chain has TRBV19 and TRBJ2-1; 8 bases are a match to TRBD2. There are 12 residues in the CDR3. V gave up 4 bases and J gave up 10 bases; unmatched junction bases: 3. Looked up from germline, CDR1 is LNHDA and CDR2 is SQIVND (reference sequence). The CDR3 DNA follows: TGTGCCAGTAGTAAGGGACTAGGGGAGCAGTTCTTC. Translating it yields CASSKGLGEQFF.

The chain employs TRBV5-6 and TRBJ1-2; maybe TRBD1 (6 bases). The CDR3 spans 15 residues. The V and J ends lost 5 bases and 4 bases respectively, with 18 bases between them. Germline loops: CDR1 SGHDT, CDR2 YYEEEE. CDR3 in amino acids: CASSSAETGIYGYTF. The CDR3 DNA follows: TGTGCCAGCAGTTCCGCCGAGACAGGCATCTATGGCTACACCTTC. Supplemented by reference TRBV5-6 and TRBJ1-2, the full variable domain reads DAGVTQSPTHLIKTRGQQVTLRCSPKSGHDTVSWYQQALGQGPQFIFQYYEEEERQRGNFPDRFSGHQFPNYSSELNVNALLLGDSALYLCASSSAETGIYGYTFGSGTRLTVV.

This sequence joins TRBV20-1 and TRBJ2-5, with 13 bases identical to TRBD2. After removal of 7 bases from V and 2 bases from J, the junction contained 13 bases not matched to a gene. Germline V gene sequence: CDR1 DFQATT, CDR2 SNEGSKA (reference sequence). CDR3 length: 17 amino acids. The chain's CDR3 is CSVGLAGAGLSQETQYF. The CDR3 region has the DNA TGCAGTGTTGGACTAGCGGGAGCCGGATTGTCTCAAGAGACCCAGTACTTC.

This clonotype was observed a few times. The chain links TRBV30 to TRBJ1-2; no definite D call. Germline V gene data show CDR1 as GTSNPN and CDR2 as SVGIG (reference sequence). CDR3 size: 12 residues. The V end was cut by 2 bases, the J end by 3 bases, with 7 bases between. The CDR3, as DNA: TGTGCCTGGAGTTACGGCCACTATGGCTACACCTTC. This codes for CAWSYGHYGYTF.

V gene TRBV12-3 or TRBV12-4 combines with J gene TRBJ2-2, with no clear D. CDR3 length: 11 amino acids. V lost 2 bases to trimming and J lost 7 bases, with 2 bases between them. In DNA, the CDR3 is TGTGCCAGCAGTTTACACGGGGAGCTGTTTTTT. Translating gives CASSLHGELFF.

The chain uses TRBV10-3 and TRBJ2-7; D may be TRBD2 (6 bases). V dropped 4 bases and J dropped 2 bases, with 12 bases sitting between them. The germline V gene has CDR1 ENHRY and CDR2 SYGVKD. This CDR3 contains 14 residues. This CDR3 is CAISAGGLPYEQYF. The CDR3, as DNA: TGTGCCATCAGTGCCGGAGGGCTGCCCTACGAGCAGTACTTC.

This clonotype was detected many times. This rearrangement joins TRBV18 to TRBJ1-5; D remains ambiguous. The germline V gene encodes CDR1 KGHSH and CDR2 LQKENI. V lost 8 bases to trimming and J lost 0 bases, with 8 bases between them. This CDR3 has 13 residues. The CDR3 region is CASGEYSNQPQHF. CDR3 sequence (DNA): TGTGCCAGCGGAGAATATAGCAATCAGCCCCAGCATTTT.

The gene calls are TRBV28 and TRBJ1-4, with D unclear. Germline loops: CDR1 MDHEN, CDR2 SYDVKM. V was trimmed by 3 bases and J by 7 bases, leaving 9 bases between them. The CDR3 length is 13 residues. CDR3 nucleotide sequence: TGTGCCAGCAGTTTTTTTTTCGGTGAAAAACTGTTTTTT. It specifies CASSFFFGEKLFF.

CDR3 in amino acids: CASTIDRGDEKLFF. CDR3 bases: TGTGCCAGCACCATAGACAGGGGGGATGAAAAACTGTTTTTT. The V gene is TRBV25-1, the J gene TRBJ1-4; TRBD1 agrees at 9 bases. CDR1 is MGHDK, CDR2 SYGVNS, per germline. The CDR3 is 14 amino acids. The ends lost 7 bases at V and 6 bases at J; junction bases unmatched: 6.

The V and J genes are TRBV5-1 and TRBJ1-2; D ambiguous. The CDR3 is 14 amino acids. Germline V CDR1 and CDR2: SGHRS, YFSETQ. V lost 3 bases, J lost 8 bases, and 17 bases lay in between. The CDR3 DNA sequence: TGCGCCAGCAGCTCGGGAGGAGGGTCGGGAGGCTACACCTTC. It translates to CASSSGGGSGGYTF.

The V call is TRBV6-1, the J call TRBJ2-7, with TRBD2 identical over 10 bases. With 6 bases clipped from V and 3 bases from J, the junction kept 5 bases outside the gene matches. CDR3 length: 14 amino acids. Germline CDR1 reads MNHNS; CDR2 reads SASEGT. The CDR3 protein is CASRSRLAGYEQYF. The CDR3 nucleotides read TGTGCCAGCAGGTCGAGACTAGCGGGCTACGAGCAGTACTTC.

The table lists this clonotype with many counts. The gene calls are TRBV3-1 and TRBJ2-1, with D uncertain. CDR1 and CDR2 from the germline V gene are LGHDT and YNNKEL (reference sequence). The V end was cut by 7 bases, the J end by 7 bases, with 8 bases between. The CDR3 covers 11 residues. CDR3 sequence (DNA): TGTGCCAGCATCGCTGGGAATGAGCAGTTCTTC. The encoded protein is CASIAGNEQFF.

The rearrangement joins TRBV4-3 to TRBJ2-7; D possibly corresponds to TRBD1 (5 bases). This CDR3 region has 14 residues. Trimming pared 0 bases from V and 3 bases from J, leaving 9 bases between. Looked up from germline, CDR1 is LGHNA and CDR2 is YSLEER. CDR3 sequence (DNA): TGCGCCAGCAGCCAAGATGGGGCCTTCTACGAGCAGTACTTC. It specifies CASSQDGAFYEQYF.

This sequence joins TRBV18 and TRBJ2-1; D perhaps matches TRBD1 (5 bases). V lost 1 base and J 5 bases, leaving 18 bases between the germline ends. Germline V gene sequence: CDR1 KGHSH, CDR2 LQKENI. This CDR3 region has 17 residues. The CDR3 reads CASSPLLSQGRNNEQFF. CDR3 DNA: TGTGCCAGCTCACCACTTCTTTCGCAGGGCCGTAACAATGAGCAGTTCTTC.

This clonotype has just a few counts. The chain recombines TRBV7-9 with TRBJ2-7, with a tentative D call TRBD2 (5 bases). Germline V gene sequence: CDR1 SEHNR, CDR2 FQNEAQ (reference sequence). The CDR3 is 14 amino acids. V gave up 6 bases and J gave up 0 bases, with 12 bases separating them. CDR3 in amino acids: CASRLGDRSYEQYF. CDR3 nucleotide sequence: TGTGCCAGCAGGCTGGGAGACCGCTCCTACGAGCAGTACTTC. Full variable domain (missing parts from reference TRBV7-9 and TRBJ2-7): DTGVSQNPRHKITKRGQNVTFRCDPISEHNRLYWYRQTLGQGPEFLTYFQNEAQLEKSRLLSDRFSAERPKGSFSTLEIQRTEQGDSAMYLCASRLGDRSYEQYFGPGTRLTVT.

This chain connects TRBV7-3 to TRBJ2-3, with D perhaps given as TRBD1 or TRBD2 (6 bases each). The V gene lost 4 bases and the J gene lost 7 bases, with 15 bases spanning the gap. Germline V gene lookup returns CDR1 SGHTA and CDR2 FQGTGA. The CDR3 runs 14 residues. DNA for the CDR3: TGTGCCAGCAGCTCAGACGGGGGCGGGTATACGCAGTATTTT. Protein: CASSSDGGGYTQYF.

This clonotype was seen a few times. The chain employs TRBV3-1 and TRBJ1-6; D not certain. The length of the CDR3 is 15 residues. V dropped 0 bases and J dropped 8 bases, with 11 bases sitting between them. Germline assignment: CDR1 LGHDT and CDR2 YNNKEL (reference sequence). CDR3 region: CASSQDGGRDSPLHF. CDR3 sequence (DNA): TGTGCCAGCAGCCAAGATGGAGGCCGGGATTCACCCCTCCACTTT.

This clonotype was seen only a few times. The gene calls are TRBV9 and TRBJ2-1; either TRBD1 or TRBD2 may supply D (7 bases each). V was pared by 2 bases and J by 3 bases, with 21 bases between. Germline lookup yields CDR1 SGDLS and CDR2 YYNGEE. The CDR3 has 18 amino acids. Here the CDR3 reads CASSVGRVTGNFYNEQFF. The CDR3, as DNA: TGTGCCAGCAGCGTGGGGAGGGTGACAGGGAATTTCTACAATGAGCAGTTCTTC.